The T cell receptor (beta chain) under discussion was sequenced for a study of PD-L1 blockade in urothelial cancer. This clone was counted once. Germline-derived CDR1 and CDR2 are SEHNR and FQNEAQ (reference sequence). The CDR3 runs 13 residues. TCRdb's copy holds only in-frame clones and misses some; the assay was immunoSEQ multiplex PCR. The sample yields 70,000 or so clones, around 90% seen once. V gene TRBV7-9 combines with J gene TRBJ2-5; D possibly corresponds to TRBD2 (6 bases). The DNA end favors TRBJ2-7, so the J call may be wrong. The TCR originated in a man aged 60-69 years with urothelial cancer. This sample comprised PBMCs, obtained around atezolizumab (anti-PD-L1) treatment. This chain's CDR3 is CASSLPGAYEQYF. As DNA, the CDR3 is TGTGCCAGCAGCTTACCGGGAGCCTACGAGCAGTACTTC.